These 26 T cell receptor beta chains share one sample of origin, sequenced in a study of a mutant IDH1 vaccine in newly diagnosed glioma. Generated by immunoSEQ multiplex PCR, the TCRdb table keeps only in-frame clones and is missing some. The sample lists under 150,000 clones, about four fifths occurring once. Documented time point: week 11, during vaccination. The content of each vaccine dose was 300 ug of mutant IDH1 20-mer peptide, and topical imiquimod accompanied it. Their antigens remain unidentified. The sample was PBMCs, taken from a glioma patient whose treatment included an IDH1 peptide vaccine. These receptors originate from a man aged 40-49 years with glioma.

CDR3 DNA sequence: TGTGCCAGTAGTATAGATCTTAGGTACGGACTCTCCTACGAGCAGTACTTC. It is translated as CASSIDLRYGLSYEQYF. The gene calls are TRBV19 and TRBJ2-7; perhaps TRBD2 as D (5 bases). The CDR3 extends over 17 amino acids. Germline CDR1 reads LNHDA; CDR2 reads SQIVND (reference sequence). V dropped 0 bases and J dropped 0 bases, with 15 bases sitting between them.

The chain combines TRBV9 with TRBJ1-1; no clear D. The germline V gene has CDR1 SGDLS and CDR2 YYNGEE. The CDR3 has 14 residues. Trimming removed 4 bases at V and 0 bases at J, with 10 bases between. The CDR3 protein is CASSTRSMNTEAFF. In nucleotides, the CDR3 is TGTGCCAGCAGCACACGTTCTATGAACACTGAAGCTTTCTTT.

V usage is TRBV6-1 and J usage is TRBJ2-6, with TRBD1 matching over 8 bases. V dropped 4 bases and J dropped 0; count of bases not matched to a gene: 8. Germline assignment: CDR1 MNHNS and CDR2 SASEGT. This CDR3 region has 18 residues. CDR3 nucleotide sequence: TGTGCCAGCAGTGGAACCAGGGGGCGACGCTCTGGGGCCAACGTCCTGACTTTC. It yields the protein CASSGTRGRRSGANVLTF.

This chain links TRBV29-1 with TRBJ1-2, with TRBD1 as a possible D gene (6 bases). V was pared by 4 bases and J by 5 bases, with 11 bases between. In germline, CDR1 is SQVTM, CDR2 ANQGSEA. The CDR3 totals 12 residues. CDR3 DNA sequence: TGCAGCGTTGGTCCAGGGGTATATGGCTACACCTTC. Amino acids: CSVGPGVYGYTF.

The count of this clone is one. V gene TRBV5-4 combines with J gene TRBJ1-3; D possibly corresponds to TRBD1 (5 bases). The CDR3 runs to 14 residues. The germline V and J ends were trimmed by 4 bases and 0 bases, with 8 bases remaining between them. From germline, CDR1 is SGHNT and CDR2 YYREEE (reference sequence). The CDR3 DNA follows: TGTGCCAGCAGCACAGGTGACTCTGGAAACACCATATATTTT. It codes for CASSTGDSGNTIYF.

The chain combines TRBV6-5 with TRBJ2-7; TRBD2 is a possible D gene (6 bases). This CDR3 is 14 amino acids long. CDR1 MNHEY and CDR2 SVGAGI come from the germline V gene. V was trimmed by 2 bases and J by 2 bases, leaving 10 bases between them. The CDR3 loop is CASSYAGIPYEQYF. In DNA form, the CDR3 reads TGTGCCAGCAGTTACGCGGGAATCCCCTACGAGCAGTACTTC.

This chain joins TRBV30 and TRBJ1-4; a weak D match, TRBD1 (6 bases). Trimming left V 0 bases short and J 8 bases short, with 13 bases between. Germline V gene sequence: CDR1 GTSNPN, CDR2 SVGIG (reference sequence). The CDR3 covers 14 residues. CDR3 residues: CAWSVGGFGEKLFF. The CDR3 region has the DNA TGTGCCTGGAGTGTAGGGGGGTTCGGAGAAAAACTGTTTTTT.

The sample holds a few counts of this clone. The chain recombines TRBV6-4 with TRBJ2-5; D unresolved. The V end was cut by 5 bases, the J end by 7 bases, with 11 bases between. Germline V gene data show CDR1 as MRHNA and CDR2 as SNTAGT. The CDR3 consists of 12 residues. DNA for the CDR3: TGTGCCAGCAGTCAAGACAATTTGACCCAGTACTTC. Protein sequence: CASSQDNLTQYF.

The DNA for the CDR3 is TGTGCCAGCAGCTCCGGGACAGGGAATCTTCAGCCCCAGCATTTT. It encodes CASSSGTGNLQPQHF. V and J are TRBV27 and TRBJ1-5; 9 bases align to TRBD1. This CDR3 contains 15 residues. From germline, CDR1 is MNHEY and CDR2 SMNVEV (reference sequence). V trimming: 6 bases; J trimming: 6 bases; junction bases outside the gene matches: 9.

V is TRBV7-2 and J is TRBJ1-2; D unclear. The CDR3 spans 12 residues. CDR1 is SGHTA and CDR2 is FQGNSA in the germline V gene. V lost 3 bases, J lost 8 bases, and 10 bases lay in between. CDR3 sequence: CASSLVGEGYTF. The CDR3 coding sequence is TGTGCCAGCAGCTTGGTCGGGGAAGGCTACACCTTC.

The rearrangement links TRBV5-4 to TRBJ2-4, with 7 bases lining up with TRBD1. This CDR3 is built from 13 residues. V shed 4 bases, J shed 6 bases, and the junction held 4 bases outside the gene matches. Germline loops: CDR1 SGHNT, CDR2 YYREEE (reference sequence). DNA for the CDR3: TGTGCCAGCAGCCAGGCAGGGGGAAACATTCAGTACTTC. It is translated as CASSQAGGNIQYF.

CDR3 amino acids: CASSSRAGGVKQYF. In DNA, the CDR3 is TGTGCCAGCAGCTCGCGGGCAGGGGGTGTGAAGCAGTATTTT. V gene TRBV6-5 combines with J gene TRBJ2-3; 7 bases are a match to TRBD1. Unmatched junction bases numbered 14, after V lost 6 bases and J lost 11 bases. The germline gives CDR1 MNHEY, CDR2 SVGAGI. The CDR3 contains 14 residues.

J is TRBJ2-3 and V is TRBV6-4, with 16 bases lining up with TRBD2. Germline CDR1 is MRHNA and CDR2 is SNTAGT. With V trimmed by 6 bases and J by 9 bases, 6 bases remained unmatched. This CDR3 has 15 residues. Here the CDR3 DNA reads TGTGCCAGCAGCCCCGGGACTAGCGGGGGGGAGACGCAGTATTTT. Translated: CASSPGTSGGETQYF.

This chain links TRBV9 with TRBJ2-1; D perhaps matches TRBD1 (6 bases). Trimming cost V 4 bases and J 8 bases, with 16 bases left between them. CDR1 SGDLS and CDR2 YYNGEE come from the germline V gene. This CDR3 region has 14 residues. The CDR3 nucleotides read TGTGCCAGCAGCCCAGGGGTCTCTATACATGAGCAGTTCTTC. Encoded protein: CASSPGVSIHEQFF.

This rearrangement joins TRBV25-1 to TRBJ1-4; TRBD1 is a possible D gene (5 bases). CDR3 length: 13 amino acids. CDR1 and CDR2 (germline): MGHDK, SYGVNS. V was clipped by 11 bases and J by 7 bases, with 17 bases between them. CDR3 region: CACRRGTLEKLFF. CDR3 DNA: TGTGCCTGTAGACGGGGGACTCTTGAAAAACTGTTTTTT.

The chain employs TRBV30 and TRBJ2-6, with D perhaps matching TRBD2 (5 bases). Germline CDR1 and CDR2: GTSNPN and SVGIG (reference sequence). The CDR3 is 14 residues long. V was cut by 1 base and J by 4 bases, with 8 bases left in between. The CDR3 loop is CAWSAGSGANVLTF. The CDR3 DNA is TGTGCCTGGAGTGCGGGGTCCGGGGCCAACGTCCTGACTTTC.

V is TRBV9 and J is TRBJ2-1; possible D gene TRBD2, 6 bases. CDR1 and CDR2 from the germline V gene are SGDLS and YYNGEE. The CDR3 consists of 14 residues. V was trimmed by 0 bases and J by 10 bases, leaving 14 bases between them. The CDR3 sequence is CASSVATGVGEQFF. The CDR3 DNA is TGTGCCAGCAGCGTAGCTACGGGGGTAGGGGAGCAGTTCTTC.

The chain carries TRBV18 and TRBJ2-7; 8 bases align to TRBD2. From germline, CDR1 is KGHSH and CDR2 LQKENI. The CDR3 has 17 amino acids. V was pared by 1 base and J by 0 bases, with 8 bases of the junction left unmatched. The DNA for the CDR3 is TGTGCCAGCTCACCACGGGGGAGCGGGGGAGTCTCCTACGAGCAGTACTTC. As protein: CASSPRGSGGVSYEQYF.

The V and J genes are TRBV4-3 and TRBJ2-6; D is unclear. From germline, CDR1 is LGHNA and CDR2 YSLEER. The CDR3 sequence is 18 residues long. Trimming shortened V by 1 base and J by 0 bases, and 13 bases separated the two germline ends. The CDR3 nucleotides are TGCGCCAGCAGCCAAGCGTCGGGCTTCTACTCTGGGGCCAACGTCCTGACTTTC. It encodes CASSQASGFYSGANVLTF.

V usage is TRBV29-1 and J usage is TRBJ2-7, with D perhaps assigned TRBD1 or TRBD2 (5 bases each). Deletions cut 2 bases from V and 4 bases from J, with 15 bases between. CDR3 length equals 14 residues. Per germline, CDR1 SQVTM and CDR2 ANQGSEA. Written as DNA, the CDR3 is TGCAGCGTTGAACGGCAGGGAGCAAGGTACGAGCAGTACTTC. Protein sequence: CSVERQGARYEQYF.

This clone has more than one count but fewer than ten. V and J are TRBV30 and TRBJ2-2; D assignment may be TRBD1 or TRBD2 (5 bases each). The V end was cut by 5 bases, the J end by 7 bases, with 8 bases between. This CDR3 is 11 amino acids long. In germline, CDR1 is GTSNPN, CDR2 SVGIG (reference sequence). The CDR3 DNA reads TGTGCCTGGGATGGGGGCGGGGAGCTGTTTTTT. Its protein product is CAWDGGGELFF.

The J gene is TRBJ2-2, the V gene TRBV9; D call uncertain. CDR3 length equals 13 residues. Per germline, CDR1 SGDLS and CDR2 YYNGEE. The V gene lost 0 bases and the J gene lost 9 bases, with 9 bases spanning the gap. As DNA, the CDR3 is TGTGCCAGCAGCGTAGCTGAGTCCCGGGAGCTGTTTTTT. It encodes CASSVAESRELFF.

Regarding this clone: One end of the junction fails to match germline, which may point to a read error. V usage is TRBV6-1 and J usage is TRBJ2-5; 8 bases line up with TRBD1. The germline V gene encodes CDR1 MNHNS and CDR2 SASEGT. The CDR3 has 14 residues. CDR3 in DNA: TGTGCCAGCAGCGAAGGGACAGGTCAAGGGACCCAGTACTTC. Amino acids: CASSEGTGQGTQYF.

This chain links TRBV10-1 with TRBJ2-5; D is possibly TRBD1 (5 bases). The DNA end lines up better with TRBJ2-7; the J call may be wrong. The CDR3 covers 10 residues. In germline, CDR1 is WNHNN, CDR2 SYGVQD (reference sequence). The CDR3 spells CASQGYEQYF. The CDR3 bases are TGCGCCAGCCAGGGTTACGAGCAGTACTTC.

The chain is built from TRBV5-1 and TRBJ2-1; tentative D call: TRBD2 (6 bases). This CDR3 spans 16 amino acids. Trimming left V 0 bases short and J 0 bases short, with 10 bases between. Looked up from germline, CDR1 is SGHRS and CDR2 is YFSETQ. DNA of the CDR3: TGCGCCAGCAGCTTGGTAGCGGCCCTCTCCTACAATGAGCAGTTCTTC. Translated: CASSLVAALSYNEQFF. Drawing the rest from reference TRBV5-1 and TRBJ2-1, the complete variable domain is KAGVTQTPRYLIKTRGQQVTLSCSPISGHRSVSWYQQTPGQGLQFLFEYFSETQRNKGNFPGRFSGRQFSNSRSEMNVSTLELGDSALYLCASSLVAALSYNEQFFGPGTRLTVL.

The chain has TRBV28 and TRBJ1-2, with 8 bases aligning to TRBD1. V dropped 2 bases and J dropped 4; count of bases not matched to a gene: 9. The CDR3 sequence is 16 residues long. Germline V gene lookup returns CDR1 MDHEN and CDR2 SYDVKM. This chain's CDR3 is CASSLTDRAPVYGYTF. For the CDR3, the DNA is TGTGCCAGCAGTTTAACGGACAGGGCCCCGGTCTATGGCTACACCTTC.